This TCR beta chain was identified during a study of patients and donors after allogeneic stem cell transplantation. The sample holds many counts of this clonotype. One end of the junction does not line up with germline, which may come from a read error. The CDR3 has 12 residues. Germline V gene lookup returns CDR1 SGHKS and CDR2 YYEKEE (reference sequence). TCRdb passed the RT-PCR reads through MiXCR, listing each CDR3 protein once. This sample has roughly 250,000 distinct CDR3 sequences; 13% to 15% occur once, and the top ten carry around a tenth. This receptor was identified in a human donor who was either an allogeneic HSCT recipient or a stem cell or donor lymphocyte infusion donor (not recorded which). It is not recorded whose cells these are; they may come from a transplant donor. Sequencing was carried out using blood, either unsorted or a sorted T cell fraction (not recorded which). The chain joins TRBV5-5 to TRBJ2-1; tentatively, D is TRBD1 (7 bases). DNA for the CDR3: TGTGCCAGCAGCCGGGACAGCCCAGGGGGGATCTTC. Protein sequence: CASSRDSPGGIF.